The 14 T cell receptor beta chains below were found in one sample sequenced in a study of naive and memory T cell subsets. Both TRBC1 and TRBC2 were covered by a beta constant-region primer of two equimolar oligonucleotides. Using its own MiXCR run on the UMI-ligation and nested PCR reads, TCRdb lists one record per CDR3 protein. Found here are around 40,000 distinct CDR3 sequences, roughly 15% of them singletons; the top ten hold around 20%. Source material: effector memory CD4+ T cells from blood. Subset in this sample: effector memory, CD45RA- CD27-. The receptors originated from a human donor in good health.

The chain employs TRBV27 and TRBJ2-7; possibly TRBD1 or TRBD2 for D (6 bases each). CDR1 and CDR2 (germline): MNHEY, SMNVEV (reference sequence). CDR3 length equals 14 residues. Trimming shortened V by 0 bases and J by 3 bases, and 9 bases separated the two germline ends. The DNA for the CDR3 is TGTGCCAGCAGTTTATCAAGGGGGGTCTACGAGCAGTACTTC. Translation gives CASSLSRGVYEQYF.

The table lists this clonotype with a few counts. The CDR3, as DNA: TGTGCCAGCAGCGTAGCGCCAGGGAGAGGCTACACCTTC. It is translated as CASSVAPGRGYTF. V usage is TRBV9 and J usage is TRBJ1-2; D might be TRBD1 (5 bases). The CDR3 length is 13 residues. V lost 0 bases and J lost 8, with 11 bases in between. CDR1 SGDLS and CDR2 YYNGEE come from the germline V gene.

The CDR3 DNA is TGTGCCAGCAGCCCCAACCCGCAAGAGACCCAGTACTTC. It translates to CASSPNPQETQYF. The chain links TRBV9 to TRBJ2-5, with D hard to call. V was trimmed by 4 bases and J by 2 bases, leaving 9 bases between them. CDR3 length: 13 amino acids. Germline V gives CDR1 SGDLS, CDR2 YYNGEE. Looking up the rest from reference TRBV9 and TRBJ2-5 gives the full variable domain: DSGVTQTPKHLITATGQRVTLRCSPRSGDLSVYWYQQSLDQGLQFLIQYYNGEERAKGNILERFSAQQFPDLHSELNLSSLELGDSALYFCASSPNPQETQYFGPGTRLLVL.

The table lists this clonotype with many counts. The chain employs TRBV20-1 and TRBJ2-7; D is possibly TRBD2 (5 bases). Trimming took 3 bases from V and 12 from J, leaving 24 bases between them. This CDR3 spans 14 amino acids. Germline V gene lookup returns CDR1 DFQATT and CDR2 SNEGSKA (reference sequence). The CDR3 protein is CSARDSVLPTKWYF. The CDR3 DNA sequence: TGCAGTGCTAGGGATAGCGTACTTCCTACGAAATGGTACTTC.

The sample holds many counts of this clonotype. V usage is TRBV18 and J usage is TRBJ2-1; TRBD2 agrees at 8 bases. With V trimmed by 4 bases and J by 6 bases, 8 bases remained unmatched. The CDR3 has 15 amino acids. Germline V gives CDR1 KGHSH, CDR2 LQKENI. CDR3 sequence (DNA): TGTGCCAGCTCACAGACGGGACTAGTTGGCAATGAGCAGTTCTTC. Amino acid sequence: CASSQTGLVGNEQFF.

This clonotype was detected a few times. Written as DNA, the CDR3 is TGCGCCAGCAAAGGGGGGGCATCCGAAGCTTTCTTT. The encoded protein is CASKGGASEAFF. V usage is TRBV10-2 and J usage is TRBJ1-1; weak D call: TRBD1 (6 bases). With 7 bases removed from V and 8 bases from J, the gap between germline ends came to 14 bases. Germline V gene lookup returns CDR1 WSHSY and CDR2 SAAADI. The CDR3 is 12 amino acids.

The CDR3 is CASSSSRRNSNQPQHF. CDR3 bases: TGTGCCAGCAGTTCCTCACGACGGAATAGCAATCAGCCCCAGCATTTT. The chain has TRBV12-3 or TRBV12-4 and TRBJ1-5; no firm D call. The V and J ends lost 4 bases and 0 bases respectively, with 13 bases between them. The CDR3 is made up of 16 amino acids.

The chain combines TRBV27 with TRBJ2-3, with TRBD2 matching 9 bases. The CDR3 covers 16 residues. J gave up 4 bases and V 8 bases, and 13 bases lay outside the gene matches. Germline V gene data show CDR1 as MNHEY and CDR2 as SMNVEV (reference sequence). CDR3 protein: CASGKQVAGAADTQYF. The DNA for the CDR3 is TGTGCCAGCGGAAAGCAGGTAGCGGGAGCCGCAGATACGCAGTATTTT.

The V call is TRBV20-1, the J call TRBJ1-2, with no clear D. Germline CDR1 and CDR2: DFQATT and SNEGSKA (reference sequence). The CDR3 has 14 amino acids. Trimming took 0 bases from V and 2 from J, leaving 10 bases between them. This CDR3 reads CSARDWTGNYGYTF. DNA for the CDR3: TGCAGTGCTAGAGATTGGACGGGGAACTATGGCTACACCTTC.

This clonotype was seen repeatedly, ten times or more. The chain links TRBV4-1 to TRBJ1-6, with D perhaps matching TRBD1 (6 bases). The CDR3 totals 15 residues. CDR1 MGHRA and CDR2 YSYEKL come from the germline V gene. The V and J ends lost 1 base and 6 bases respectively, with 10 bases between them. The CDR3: CASSQGTDGNSPLHF. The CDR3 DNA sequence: TGCGCCAGCAGCCAAGGGACAGACGGTAATTCACCCCTCCACTTT.

For the CDR3, the DNA is TGCGCCAGCAGCCTTCGAGACACCGGGGAGCTGTTTTTT. Residues: CASSLRDTGELFF. V gene TRBV5-1 combines with J gene TRBJ2-2; D remains ambiguous. This CDR3 has 13 amino acids. From germline, CDR1 is SGHRS and CDR2 YFSETQ. V lost 4 bases, J lost 3 bases, and 7 bases lay in between. Drawing the rest from reference TRBV5-1 and TRBJ2-2, the complete variable domain is KAGVTQTPRYLIKTRGQQVTLSCSPISGHRSVSWYQQTPGQGLQFLFEYFSETQRNKGNFPGRFSGRQFSNSRSEMNVSTLELGDSALYLCASSLRDTGELFFGEGSRLTVL.

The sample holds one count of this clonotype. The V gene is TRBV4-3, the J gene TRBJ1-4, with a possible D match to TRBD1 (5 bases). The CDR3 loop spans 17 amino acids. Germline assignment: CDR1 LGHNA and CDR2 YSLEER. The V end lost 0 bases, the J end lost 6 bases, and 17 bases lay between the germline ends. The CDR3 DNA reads TGCGCCAGCAGCCAAGATGGCCGAGGACATAGGGATGAAAAACTGTTTTTT. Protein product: CASSQDGRGHRDEKLFF.

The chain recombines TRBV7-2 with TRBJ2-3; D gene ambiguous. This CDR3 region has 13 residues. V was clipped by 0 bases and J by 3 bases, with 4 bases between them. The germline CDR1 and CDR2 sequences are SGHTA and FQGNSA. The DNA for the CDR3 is TGTGCCAGCAGCTTAGCCGAAACAGATACGCAGTATTTT. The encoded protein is CASSLAETDTQYF.

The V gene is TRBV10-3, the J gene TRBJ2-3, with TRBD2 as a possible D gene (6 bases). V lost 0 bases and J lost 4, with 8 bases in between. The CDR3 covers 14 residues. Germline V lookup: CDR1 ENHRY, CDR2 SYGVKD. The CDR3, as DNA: TGTGCCATCAGTGAGTCGTCTAGCGCAGATACGCAGTATTTT. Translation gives CAISESSSADTQYF.